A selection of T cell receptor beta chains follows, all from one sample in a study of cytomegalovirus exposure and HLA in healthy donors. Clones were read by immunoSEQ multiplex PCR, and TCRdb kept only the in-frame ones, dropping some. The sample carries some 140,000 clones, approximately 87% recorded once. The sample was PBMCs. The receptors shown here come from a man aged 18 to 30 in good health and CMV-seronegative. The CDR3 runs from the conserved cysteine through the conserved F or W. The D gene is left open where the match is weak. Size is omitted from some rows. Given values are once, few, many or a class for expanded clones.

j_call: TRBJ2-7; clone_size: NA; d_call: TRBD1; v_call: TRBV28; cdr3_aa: CASNGDRVNEQYF; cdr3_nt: TGTGCCAGCAACGGGGACAGGGTAAACGAGCAGTACTTC
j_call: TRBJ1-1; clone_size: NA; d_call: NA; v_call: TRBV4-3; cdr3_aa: CASSQERGASTEAFF; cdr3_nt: TGCGCCAGCAGCCAAGAACGGGGGGCGAGCACTGAAGCTTTCTTT
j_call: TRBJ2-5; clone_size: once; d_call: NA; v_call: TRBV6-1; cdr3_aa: CASSGLDQETQYF; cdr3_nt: TGTGCCAGCAGTGGACTAGACCAAGAGACCCAGTACTTC
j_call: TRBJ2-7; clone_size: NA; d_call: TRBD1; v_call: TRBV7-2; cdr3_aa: CASSFGTARTYTYEQYF; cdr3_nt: TGTGCCAGCAGCTTCGGGACAGCTAGAACCTACACCTACGAGCAGTACTTC
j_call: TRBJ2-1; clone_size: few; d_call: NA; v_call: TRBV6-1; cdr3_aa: CASSGVSHNEQFF; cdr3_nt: TGTGCCAGCAGTGGAGTGTCCCACAATGAGCAGTTCTTC
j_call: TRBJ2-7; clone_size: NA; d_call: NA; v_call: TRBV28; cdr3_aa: CASSTGSSYEQYF; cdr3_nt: TGTGCCAGCAGCACAGGGAGCTCCTACGAGCAGTACTTC
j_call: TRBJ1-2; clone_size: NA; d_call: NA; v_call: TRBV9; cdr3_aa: CASSVSPLTAVYGYTF; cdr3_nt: TGTGCCAGCAGCGTTTCTCCCCTTACAGCTGTCTATGGCTACACCTTC
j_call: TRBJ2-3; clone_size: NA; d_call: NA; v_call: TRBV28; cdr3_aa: CASSNINTDTQYF; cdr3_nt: TGTGCCAGCAGTAACATAAACACAGATACGCAGTATTTT
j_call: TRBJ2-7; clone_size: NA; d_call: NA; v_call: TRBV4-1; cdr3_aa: CASSHTQGSYEQYF; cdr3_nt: TGCGCCAGCAGCCACACCCAGGGCTCCTACGAGCAGTACTTC
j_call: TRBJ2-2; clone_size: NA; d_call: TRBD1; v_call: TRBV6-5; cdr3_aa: CASLATGYDGELFF; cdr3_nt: TGTGCCAGCTTGGCGACAGGGTACGACGGGGAGCTGTTTTTT